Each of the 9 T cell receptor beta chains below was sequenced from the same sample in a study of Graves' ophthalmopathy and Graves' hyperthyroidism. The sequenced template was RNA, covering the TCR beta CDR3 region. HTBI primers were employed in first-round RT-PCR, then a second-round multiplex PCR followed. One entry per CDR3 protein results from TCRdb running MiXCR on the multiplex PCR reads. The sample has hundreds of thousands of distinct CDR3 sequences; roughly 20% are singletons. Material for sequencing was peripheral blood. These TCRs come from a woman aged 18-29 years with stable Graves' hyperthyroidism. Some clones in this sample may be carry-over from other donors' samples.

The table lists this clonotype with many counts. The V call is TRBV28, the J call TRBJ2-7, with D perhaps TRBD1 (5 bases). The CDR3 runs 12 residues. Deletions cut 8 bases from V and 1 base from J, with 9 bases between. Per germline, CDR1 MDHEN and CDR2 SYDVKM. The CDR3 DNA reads TGTGCCAGCTCAGGGTTGTCCTACGAGCAGTACTTC. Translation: CASSGLSYEQYF.

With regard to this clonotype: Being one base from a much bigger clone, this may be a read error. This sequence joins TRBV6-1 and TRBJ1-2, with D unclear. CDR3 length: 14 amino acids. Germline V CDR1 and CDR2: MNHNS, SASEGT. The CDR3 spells CVSSPVTLYYGYTF. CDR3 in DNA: TGTGTCAGCTCCCCAGTAACCCTTTACTATGGCTACACCTTC.

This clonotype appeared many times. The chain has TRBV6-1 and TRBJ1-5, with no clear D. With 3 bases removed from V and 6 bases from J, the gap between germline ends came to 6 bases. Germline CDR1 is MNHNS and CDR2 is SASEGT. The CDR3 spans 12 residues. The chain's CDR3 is CASSDQVQPQHF. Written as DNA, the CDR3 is TGTGCCAGCAGTGATCAGGTTCAGCCCCAGCATTTT.

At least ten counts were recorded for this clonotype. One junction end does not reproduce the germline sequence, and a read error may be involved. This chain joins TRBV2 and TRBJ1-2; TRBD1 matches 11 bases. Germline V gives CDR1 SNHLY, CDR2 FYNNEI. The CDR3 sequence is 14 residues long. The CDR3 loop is CASREGQGALGYTF. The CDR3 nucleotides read TGTGCCAGCAGGGAAGGACAGGGGGCGCTTGGCTACACCTTC.

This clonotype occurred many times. The CDR3 DNA reads as TGTGCCAGCAGCCGCAACCGGGACAGTGCCTACGAGCAGTACTTC. Its translation is CASSRNRDSAYEQYF. The J gene is TRBJ2-7, the V gene TRBV12-3 or TRBV12-4, with 7 bases identical to TRBD1. The V and J ends lost 6 bases and 2 bases, in that order; junction bases with no gene match: 10. The CDR3 has 15 amino acids.

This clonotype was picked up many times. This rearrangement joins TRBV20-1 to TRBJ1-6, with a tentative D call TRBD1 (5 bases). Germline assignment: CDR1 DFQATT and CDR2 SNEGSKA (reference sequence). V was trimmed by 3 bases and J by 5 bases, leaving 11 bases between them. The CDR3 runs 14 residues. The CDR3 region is CSASKTGNNSPLHF. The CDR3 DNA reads TGCAGTGCTAGCAAAACAGGAAATAATTCACCCCTCCACTTT.

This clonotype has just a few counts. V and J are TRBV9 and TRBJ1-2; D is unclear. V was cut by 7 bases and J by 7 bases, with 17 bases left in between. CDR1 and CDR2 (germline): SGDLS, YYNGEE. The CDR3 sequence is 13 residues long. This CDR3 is CASSFTLGGGYTF. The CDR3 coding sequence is TGTGCCAGCTCGTTCACGTTGGGCGGTGGCTACACCTTC. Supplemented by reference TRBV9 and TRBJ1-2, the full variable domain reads DSGVTQTPKHLITATGQRVTLRCSPRSGDLSVYWYQQSLDQGLQFLIQYYNGEERAKGNILERFSAQQFPDLHSELNLSSLELGDSALYFCASSFTLGGGYTFGSGTRLTVV.

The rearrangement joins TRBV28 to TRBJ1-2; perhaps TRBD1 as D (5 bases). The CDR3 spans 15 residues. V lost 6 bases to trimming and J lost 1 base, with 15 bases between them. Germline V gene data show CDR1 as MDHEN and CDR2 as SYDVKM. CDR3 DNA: TGTGCCAGCAGAACACCGGGACGGATTAACTATGGCTACACCTTC. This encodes CASRTPGRINYGYTF.

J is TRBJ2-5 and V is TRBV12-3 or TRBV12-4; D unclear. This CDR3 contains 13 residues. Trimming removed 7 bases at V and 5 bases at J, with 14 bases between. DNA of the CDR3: TGTGCCAGCACCGAACCCGGGTGGGAGACCCAGTACTTC. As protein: CASTEPGWETQYF.